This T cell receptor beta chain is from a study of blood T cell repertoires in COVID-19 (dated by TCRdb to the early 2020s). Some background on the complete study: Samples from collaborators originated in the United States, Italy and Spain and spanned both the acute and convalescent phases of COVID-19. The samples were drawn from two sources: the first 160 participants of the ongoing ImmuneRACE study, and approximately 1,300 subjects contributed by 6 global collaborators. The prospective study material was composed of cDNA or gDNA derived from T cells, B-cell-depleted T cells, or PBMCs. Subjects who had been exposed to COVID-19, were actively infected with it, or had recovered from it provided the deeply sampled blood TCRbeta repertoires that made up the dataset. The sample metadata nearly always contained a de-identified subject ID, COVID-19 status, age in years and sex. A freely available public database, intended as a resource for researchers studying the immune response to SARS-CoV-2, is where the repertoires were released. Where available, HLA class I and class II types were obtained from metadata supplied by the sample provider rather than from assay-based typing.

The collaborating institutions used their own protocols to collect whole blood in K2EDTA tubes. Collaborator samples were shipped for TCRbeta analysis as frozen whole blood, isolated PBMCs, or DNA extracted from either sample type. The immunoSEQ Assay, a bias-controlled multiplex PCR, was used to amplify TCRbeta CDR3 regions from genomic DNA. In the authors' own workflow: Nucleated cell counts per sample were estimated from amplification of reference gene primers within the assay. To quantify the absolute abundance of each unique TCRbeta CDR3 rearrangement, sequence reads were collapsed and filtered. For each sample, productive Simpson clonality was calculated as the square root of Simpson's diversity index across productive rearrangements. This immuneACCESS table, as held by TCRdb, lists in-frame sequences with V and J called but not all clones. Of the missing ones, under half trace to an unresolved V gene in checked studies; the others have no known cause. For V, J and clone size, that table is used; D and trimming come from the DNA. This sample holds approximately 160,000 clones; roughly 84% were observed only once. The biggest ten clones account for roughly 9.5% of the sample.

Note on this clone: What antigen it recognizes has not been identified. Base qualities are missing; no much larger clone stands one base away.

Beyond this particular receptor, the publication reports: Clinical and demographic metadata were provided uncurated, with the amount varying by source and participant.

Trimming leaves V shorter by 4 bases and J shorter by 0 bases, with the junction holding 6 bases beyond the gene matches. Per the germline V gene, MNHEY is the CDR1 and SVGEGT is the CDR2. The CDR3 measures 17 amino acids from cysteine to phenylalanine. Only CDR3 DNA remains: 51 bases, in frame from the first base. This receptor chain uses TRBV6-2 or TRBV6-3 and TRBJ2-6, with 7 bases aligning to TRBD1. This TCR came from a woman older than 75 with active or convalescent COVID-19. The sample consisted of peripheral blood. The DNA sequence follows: TGTGCCAGCAGTTCCAGGGGGATCCCCTCTGGGGCCAACGTCCTGACTTTC. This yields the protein CASSSRGIPSGANVLTF.